A single sample is the source of the 11 T cell receptor beta chains below, sequenced in a study of CD8+ T cells in alopecia areata. Treatment described: oral pan-JAK inhibitor, 5-10 mg twice daily. TCR sequencing used cDNA made by reverse transcription of extracted RNA. Data came from immunoSEQ multiplex PCR; TCRdb stores just in-frame clones and leaves some out. The table records about 88,000 clones, 44% of them present only once. Here the sequenced sample was CD8+ T cells sorted from blood, taken at week 24, from a patient treated with tofacitinib. The receptors originated from a human donor with alopecia areata.

This chain links TRBV4-1 with TRBJ2-5, with D perhaps TRBD1 (5 bases). CDR1 and CDR2 from the germline V gene are MGHRA and YSYEKL. V gave up 1 base and J gave up 5 bases, with 14 bases separating them. The CDR3 consists of 15 residues. The CDR3 DNA reads as TGCGCCAGCAGCCAAGTCAGGGAAAGGTGGGAGACCCAGTACTTC. Its protein is CASSQVRERWETQYF.

This clone is classed as medium-sized (0.01 to 0.1%). The rearrangement uses TRBV9 and TRBJ2-3, with D possibly matching TRBD2 (6 bases). From germline, CDR1 is SGDLS and CDR2 YYNGEE. Deletions cut 3 bases from V and 2 bases from J, with 22 bases between. The CDR3 is 18 amino acids. CDR3 sequence (DNA): TGTGCCAGCAGCGGCCCGATGGGAATAGCGGAGGCCACAGATACGCAGTATTTT. It specifies CASSGPMGIAEATDTQYF.

This rearrangement joins TRBV4-1 to TRBJ2-1; either TRBD1 or TRBD2 may fit D (6 bases each). The CDR3 contains 21 residues. V lost 0 bases and J lost 4, with 28 bases in between. Germline V CDR1 and CDR2: MGHRA, YSYEKL. In nucleotides, the CDR3 is TGCGCCAGCAGCCAAGACGGATCGGACAGCTTTGTCGGGAGATGGTACAATGAGCAGTTCTTC. It encodes CASSQDGSDSFVGRWYNEQFF.

This clone was counted a few times. The rearrangement joins TRBV27 to TRBJ2-5; perhaps TRBD2 as D (5 bases). Germline loops: CDR1 MNHEY, CDR2 SMNVEV (reference sequence). Trimming cost V 6 bases and J 2 bases, with 10 bases left between them. The CDR3 spans 13 residues. The CDR3 coding sequence is TGTGCCAGCAGCGTCCCGGGACAAGAGACCCAGTACTTC. The encoded protein is CASSVPGQETQYF.

The chain couples TRBV7-9 to TRBJ1-1; D may be TRBD1 (6 bases). The V gene's germline CDR1 is SEHNR and CDR2 FQNEAQ (reference sequence). The CDR3 is 15 amino acids. V was cut by 4 bases and J by 3 bases, with 15 bases left in between. The CDR3 loop reads CASSSAMGADTEAFF. The DNA for the CDR3 is TGTGCCAGCAGCTCCGCGATGGGGGCGGACACTGAAGCTTTCTTT.

The chain is built from TRBV6-5 and TRBJ1-2; no reliable D call. There are 13 residues in the CDR3. V was cut by 4 bases and J by 5 bases, with 11 bases left in between. Germline CDR1 and CDR2: MNHEY and SVGAGI. The DNA of the CDR3 is TGTGCCAGCAGTTCCGGTCGGGGATATGGCTACACCTTC. Translated, it gives CASSSGRGYGYTF.

This clone was recorded a few times. The chain combines TRBV29-1 with TRBJ2-1; 7 nucleotides agree with TRBD2. The germline gives CDR1 SQVTM, CDR2 ANQGSEA. The J segment lost 10 bases and the V segment lost 1 base, leaving 10 bases of the junction unmatched. CDR3 length equals 14 residues. CDR3 DNA sequence: TGCAGCGTTGAAGGTCACGGACTAGGCGAGGAGCAGTTCTTC. Translation: CSVEGHGLGEEQFF.

The V call is TRBV5-1, the J call TRBJ1-2; TRBD1 aligns across 9 bases. Germline V gene lookup returns CDR1 SGHRS and CDR2 YFSETQ. The CDR3 spans 15 residues. V trimming: 4 bases; J trimming: 1 base; junction bases outside the gene matches: 5. CDR3 DNA sequence: TGCGCCAGCAGCGGGGACAGGGAAGGTAACTATGGCTACACCTTC. This sequence encodes CASSGDREGNYGYTF.

The gene calls are TRBV19 and TRBJ2-7; D might be TRBD2 (5 bases). Germline-derived CDR1 and CDR2 are LNHDA and SQIVND (reference sequence). Trimming stripped 7 bases from V and 3 bases from J, with 13 bases between. CDR3 length equals 13 residues. CDR3 DNA: TGTGCCAGTACTAGCTCGGCGGGCTACGAGCAGTACTTC. Protein sequence: CASTSSAGYEQYF.

This chain joins TRBV9 and TRBJ2-1; 8 nucleotides line up with TRBD2. The V and J ends lost 0 bases and 5 bases, in that order; junction bases with no gene match: 1. Germline V gene data show CDR1 as SGDLS and CDR2 as YYNGEE. CDR3 length: 14 residues. The CDR3 spells CASSVGSGDNEQFF. The CDR3 DNA reads as TGTGCCAGCAGCGTAGGTAGCGGGGACAATGAGCAGTTCTTC.

The gene calls are TRBV11-3 and TRBJ2-2, with D perhaps matching TRBD1 (6 bases). Per germline, CDR1 SGHNT and CDR2 YENEEA. The CDR3 length is 12 residues. Trimming removed 7 bases at V and 3 bases at J, with 6 bases between. The CDR3 here is CASTGDTGELFF. CDR3 bases: TGTGCCAGCACAGGGGACACCGGGGAGCTGTTTTTT.